The present TCR beta chain was sequenced within a study of blood T cells in healthy people across ages. Study-wide results and caveats: PBMCs left unsorted prevented a conclusive naive versus antigen-experienced comparison. In these data, TCR beta diversity tracked strongly with naive T cell percentage.

Using a J-beta primer mix together with a sample-barcoded 5' primer, a second PCR was run for roughly 6 to 11 cycles. TCRdb reprocessed the 5' RACE reads via MiXCR and lists one record per CDR3 protein. This sample has about 1.5 million distinct CDR3 sequences, with around two fifths found just once. Germline-derived CDR1 and CDR2 are MDHEN and SYDVKM. This CDR3 is 14 amino acids long. Between the trimmed V and J ends, which lost 3 bases and 9 bases, there was a span of 12 bases. This clonotype has more than one count but fewer than ten. Its specificity is not known. The sample was blood. The chain recombines TRBV28 with TRBJ2-6; perhaps TRBD2 as D (5 bases). This clonotype was sampled from a woman aged 18-29 years in good health. The CDR3 region is CASSFPAAVNVLTF. CDR3 coding DNA: TGTGCCAGCAGTTTCCCAGCGGCGGTCAACGTCCTGACTTTC.